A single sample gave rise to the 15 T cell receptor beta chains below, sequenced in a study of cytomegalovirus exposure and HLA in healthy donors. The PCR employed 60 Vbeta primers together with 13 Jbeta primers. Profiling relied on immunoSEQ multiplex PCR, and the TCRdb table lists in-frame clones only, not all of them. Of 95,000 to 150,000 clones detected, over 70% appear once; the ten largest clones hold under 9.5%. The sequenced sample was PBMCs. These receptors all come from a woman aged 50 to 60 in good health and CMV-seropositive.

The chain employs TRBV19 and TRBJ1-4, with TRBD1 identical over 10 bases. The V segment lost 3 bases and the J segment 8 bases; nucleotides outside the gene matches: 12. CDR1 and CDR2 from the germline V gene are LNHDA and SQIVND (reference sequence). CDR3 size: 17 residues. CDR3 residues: CASSMIYRDRGDEKLFF. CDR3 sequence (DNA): TGTGCCAGTAGTATGATATATCGGGACAGGGGCGACGAAAAACTGTTTTTT.

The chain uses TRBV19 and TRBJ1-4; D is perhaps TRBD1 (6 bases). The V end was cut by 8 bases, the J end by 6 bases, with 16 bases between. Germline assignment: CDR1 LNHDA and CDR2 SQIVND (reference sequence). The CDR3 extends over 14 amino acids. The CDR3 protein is CASALDSNDEKLFF. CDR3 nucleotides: TGTGCCAGTGCCCTGGACAGTAATGATGAAAAACTGTTTTTT.

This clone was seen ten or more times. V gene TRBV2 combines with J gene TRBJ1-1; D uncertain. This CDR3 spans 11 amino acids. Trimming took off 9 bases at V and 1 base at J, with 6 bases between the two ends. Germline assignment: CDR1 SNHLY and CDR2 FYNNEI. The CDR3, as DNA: TGTGCCAGAACAAGGAACACTGAAGCTTTCTTT. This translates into CARTRNTEAFF.

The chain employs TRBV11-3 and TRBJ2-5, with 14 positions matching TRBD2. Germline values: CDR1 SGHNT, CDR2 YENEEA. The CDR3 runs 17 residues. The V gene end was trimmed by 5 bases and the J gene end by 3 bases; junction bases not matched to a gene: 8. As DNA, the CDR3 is TGTGCCAGCAGCCCGGGGCCGGGACTAGCGGGGGAAGAGACCCAGTACTTC. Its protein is CASSPGPGLAGEETQYF.

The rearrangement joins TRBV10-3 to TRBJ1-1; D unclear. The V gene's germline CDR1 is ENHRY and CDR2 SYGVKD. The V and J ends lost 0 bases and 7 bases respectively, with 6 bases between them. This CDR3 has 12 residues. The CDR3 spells CAISESRSEAFF. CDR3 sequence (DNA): TGTGCCATCAGTGAGTCGAGGAGTGAAGCTTTCTTT.

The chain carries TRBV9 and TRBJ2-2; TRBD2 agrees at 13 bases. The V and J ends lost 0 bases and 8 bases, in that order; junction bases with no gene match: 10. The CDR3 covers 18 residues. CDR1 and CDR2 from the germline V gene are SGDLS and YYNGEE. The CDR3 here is CASSVAAGLAGRVGELFF. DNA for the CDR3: TGTGCCAGCAGCGTAGCTGCGGGACTAGCGGGAAGAGTGGGGGAGCTGTTTTTT.

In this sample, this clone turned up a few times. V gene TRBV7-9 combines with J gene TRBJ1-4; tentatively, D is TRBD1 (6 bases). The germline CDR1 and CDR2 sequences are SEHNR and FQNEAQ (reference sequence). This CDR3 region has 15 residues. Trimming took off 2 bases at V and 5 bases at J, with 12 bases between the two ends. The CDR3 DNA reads TGTGCCAGCAGCTTACGAGGGGGTGAGAATGAAAAACTGTTTTTT. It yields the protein CASSLRGGENEKLFF.

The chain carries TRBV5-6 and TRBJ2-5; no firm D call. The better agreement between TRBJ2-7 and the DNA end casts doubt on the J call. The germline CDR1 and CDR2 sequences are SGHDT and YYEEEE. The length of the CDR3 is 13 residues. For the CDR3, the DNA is TGTGCCAGCAGCTTGACGGGTCAAACCGAGCAGTACTTC. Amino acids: CASSLTGQTEQYF.

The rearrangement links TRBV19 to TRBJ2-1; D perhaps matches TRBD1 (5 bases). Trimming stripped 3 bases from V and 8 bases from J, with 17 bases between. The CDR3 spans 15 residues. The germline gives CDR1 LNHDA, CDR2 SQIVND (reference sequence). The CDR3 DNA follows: TGTGCCAGTAGTATCGGTCAGGGTCGTTGGGATGAGCAGTTCTTC. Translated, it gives CASSIGQGRWDEQFF.

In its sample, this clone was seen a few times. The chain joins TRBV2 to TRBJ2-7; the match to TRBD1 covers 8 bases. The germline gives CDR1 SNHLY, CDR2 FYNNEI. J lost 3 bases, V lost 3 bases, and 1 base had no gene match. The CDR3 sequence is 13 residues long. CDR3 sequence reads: CASSEDRVYEQYF. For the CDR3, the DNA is TGTGCCAGCAGTGAGGACAGGGTCTACGAGCAGTACTTC.

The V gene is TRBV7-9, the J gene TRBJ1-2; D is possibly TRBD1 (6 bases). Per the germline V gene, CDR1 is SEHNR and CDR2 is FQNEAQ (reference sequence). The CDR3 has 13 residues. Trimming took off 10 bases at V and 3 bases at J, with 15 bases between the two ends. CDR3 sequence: CAIPKWGHYGYTF. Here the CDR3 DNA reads TGTGCCATTCCGAAGTGGGGGCACTATGGCTACACCTTC.

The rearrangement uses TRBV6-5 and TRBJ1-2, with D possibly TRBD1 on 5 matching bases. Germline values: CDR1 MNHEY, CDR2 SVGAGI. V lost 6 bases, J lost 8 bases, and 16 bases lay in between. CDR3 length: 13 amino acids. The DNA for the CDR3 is TGTGCCAGCAGCCGGGGACTGTTGGACGGCTACACCTTC. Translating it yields CASSRGLLDGYTF.

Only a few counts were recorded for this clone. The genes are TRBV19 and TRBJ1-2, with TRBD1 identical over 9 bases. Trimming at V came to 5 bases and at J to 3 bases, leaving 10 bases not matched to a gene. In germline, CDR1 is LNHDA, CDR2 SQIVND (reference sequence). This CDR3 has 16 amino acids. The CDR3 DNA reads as TGTGCCAGTAGTCAGGCCACAGGGGGCATGGACTATGGCTACACCTTC. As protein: CASSQATGGMDYGYTF.

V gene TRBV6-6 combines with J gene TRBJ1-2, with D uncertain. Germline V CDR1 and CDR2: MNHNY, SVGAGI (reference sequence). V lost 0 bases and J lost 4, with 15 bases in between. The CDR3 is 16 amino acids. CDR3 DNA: TGTGCCAGCAGTTACTCCGGGCCGAAAGAGGGCTATGGCTACACCTTC. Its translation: CASSYSGPKEGYGYTF.

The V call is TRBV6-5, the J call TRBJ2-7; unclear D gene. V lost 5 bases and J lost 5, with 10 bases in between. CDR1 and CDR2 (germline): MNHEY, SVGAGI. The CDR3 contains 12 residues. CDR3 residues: CASSARAHEQYF. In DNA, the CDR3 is TGTGCCAGCAGTGCCCGAGCCCACGAGCAGTACTTC.